This TCR beta chain was captured by sequencing in a study of GPR56 and killer-like receptors on CD4 memory cells (dated by TCRdb to between 2018 and 2021). For the wider study: According to the study's proposal, human CD4+ memory T-cell differentiation and cytokine production potential are marked by the progressive acquisition of KLRB1, KLRG1, GPR56 and then KLRF1. Healthy blood donors in the study were described as age-matched to the liver disease patients, whose median age was approximately 70 years. The paper as a whole reports these results and caveats: Rather than full repertoires, only the 100 most expanded clones per population were included in the diversity and similarity analyses. Clonal frequency was low in the marker-negative population and rose progressively along the proposed pathway, while TCRbeta diversity fell correspondingly. The clones that dominated late populations 4 and 5 were also present in early populations 1 and 2, and the authors interpreted this finding as evidence for linear differentiation. TCR repertoire overlap was especially strong between late populations 4 and 5, and population 3 also partly overlapped.

TCRdb lists the instrument as Illumina HiSeq 2500. To build sequencing libraries, a previously published PCR protocol was used to amplify the recombined TCRbeta locus. Turning to the authors' computational methods: Any read whose average quality score fell below 30 was discarded, and IMSEQ was used to process the reads that remained. Clonotypes were defined by Vbeta gene, Jbeta gene and CDR3 amino acid sequence. The Morisita-Horn index, computed on the top 100 expanded clones, was used to quantify repertoire overlap between populations. Renyi diversity profiles calculated on the top 100 expanded clones were used to evaluate clonal diversity. Each CDR3 protein sequence appears as one entry after TCRdb reprocessed the reads, and no DNA is included. None of the V and J calls come from the authors' own analysis; TCRdb made them. The table of this sample itemizes approximately 3,300 distinct CDR3 sequences. The ten largest clonotypes hold 5.3% of the sample.

Five KLR/GPR56-defined CD4+ populations were enriched by fluorescence-activated cell sorting before TCRbeta sequencing. To test a linear memory differentiation pathway, TCRbeta repertoires were sequenced from five CD4+ T-cell subsets defined by expression of KLRB1, KLRG1, GPR56 and KLRF1. TCR-sequenced cells came from peripheral blood of healthy control individuals, reported as five donors in the TCRbeta analysis figure. Heparinized peripheral blood was collected, and every sample was processed within one hour of retrieval. Blood was diluted 1:2 in PBS, and peripheral blood mononuclear cells were then isolated from the diluted blood at room temperature by Biocoll density gradient centrifugation. Before flow sorting, CD4+ T cells were magnetically enriched from freshly isolated PBMCs using anti-CD4 MicroBeads. A BD FACSAria II was used to sort CD4+ T cells enriched from PBMCs of healthy donors according to marker expression. For surface staining, the researchers used Miltenyi Biotec antibodies: anti-KLRB1 clone 191B8, anti-KLRF1 clone 4A4.D10 and anti-KLRG1 clone REA261.

A note on this clonotype: No antigen is known for it.

There are 15 amino acids in the CDR3, from cysteine to phenylalanine inclusive. Nucleotide data are not available. CDR1 and CDR2 are read off the germline V gene (reference sequence) as LNHDA and SQIVND. The sequence joins TRBV19 to TRBJ2-1; TCRdb's D call of TRBD2 is untestable without DNA. Sequenced: memory CD4+ T cells from blood. The sequence derives from a human donor in good health. The CDR3 loop reads CASSISGGAPRKQFF.